Listed below are T cell receptor beta chains from one sample, sequenced in a study of beta chain features in type 1 diabetes. This table comes from immunoSEQ multiplex PCR, and its TCRdb copy is limited to in-frame clones, with some not included. This table holds 450,000 to 600,000 clones, approximately 30% found once. Material: naive CD4+ T cells from blood. The source is a man younger than 30 in good health. Both conserved end residues are part of each CDR3.

v_gene: TRBV7-2
j_gene: TRBJ2-7
CDR3aa: CASSFVLLHEQYF

v_gene: TRBV30
j_gene: TRBJ2-7
CDR3aa: CAWSPRTREQYF

v_gene: TRBV5-1
j_gene: TRBJ2-5
CDR3aa: CASSLLWQEASETQYF

v_gene: TRBV7-2
j_gene: TRBJ2-3
CDR3aa: CASSLVVKGQTDTQYF

v_gene: TRBV7-8
j_gene: TRBJ2-3
CDR3aa: CASSLARLQGVVRDTQYF

v_gene: TRBV30
j_gene: TRBJ2-3
CDR3aa: CAWSGHFTDTQYF

v_gene: TRBV4-2
j_gene: TRBJ1-1
CDR3aa: CASSHWTEKNTEAFF

v_gene: TRBV10-3
j_gene: TRBJ1-2
CDR3aa: CAISDGMAVAYGYTF

v_gene: TRBV7-3
j_gene: TRBJ2-5
CDR3aa: CASSLAGSPRGETQYF

v_gene: TRBV2
j_gene: TRBJ1-5
CDR3aa: CASSVDRGDQPQHF

v_gene: TRBV29-1
j_gene: TRBJ2-2
CDR3aa: CSVDPTGTGELFF